The T cell receptor beta chain described here comes from a study of regulatory and conventional T cells in RAG deficiency. The method was immunoSEQ multiplex PCR; TCRdb's version includes in-frame clones alone and lacks a portion of them. The sample has some 350 clones, under 95% seen once. Germline trimming cut 4 bases from V and 3 bases from J; bases unmatched to any gene: 7. The germline V gene has CDR1 SGHTA and CDR2 FQGNSA. CDR3 length equals 15 residues. Genomic DNA came from blood regulatory T cells gated CD4+ CD25-high CD127-low. The clonotype comes from a human donor with RAG deficiency presenting as severe combined immunodeficiency. The genes are TRBV7-2 and TRBJ1-2; TRBD1 matches at 8 bases. The sequencing sample was made of Tregs sorted from blood. The CDR3 coding sequence is TGTGCCAGCAGCTCCCAGGGGGCGGGATACTATGGCTACACCTTC. Residues: CASSSQGAGYYGYTF.